Listed below are T cell receptor beta chains from one sample, sequenced in a study of CD8+CD57+ T cells in acquired aplastic anemia. TCRdb re-called the reads through MiXCR, storing one row per CDR3 protein. The sample records about 64,000 distinct CDR3 sequences, 55% being singletons. The sequencing input was sorted CD4+, CD8+, or CD8+CD57+ T cells (not recorded which) from PBMCs. All receptors derive from a human donor in good health, serving as a control. Both conserved end residues are part of each CDR3. Fields, in order: clone size, J gene, V gene, D gene, CDR3 DNA, CDR3 protein. A D gene is named only where the DNA matches it firmly. Size tells how often a clone was seen (once, few, many) or the class of an expanded clone, and some rows leave it out.

. | TRBJ2-5 | TRBV7-8 | TRBD1 | TGTGCCAGCAGTTCCGGGACAGGGGGTCGAGAGACCCAGTACTTC | CASSSGTGGRETQYF
few | TRBJ1-1 | TRBV7-9 | TRBD1 | TGTGCCAGCAGCCTAAGGTATGACAGGGTCACTGAAGCTTTCTTT | CASSLRYDRVTEAFF
many | TRBJ2-1 | TRBV14 | . | TGTGCCAGCAGCCAAGGGCCGCGCGGGACCTACAATGAGCAGTTCTTC | CASSQGPRGTYNEQFF
. | TRBJ2-1 | TRBV7-2 | . | TGTGCCAGCAGCCCGGACAGAATCAATGAGCAGTTCTTC | CASSPDRINEQFF
. | TRBJ2-5 | TRBV29-1 | . | TGCAGCGTTGAAGAGCACGGCCAAGAGACCCAGTACTTC | CSVEEHGQETQYF
. | TRBJ2-7 | TRBV25-1 | . | TGTGCCAGCAGTGGGGGGGGCAGAGAGATCTACGAGCAGTACTTC | CASSGGGREIYEQYF
. | TRBJ2-7 | TRBV7-3 | . | TGTGCCAGCAGCGCCAGAACCGCCTACGAGCAGTACTTC | CASSARTAYEQYF
. | TRBJ1-2 | TRBV29-1 | . | TGCAGCGTTGAAGAACTACAGGGCCTCTATGGCTACACCTTC | CSVEELQGLYGYTF
many | TRBJ1-6 | TRBV2 | TRBD1 | TGTGCCAGCAGGGGGGACAGGAGCTCCTATAATTCACCCCTCCACTTT | CASRGDRSSYNSPLHF
many | TRBJ2-2 | TRBV5-1 | TRBD1 | TGCGCCAGCAGCCCGGGACAGGTGAACACCGGGGAGCTGTTTTTT | CASSPGQVNTGELFF
. | TRBJ1-2 | TRBV20-1 | TRBD1 | TGCAGTGCTCGGACAGGGGTGAACTATGGCTACACCTTC | CSARTGVNYGYTF
. | TRBJ2-1 | TRBV6-1 | TRBD2 | TGTGCCAGCAGTGAGCAAGGGACTAGCGGCTACAATGAGCAGTTCTTC | CASSEQGTSGYNEQFF
many | TRBJ1-2 | TRBV18 | . | TGTGCCAGCTCAAGAGAAACCTATGGCTACACCTTC | CASSRETYGYTF
few | TRBJ2-7 | TRBV7-8 | TRBD1 | TGTGCCAGCAGACAGGGGGCTTCCTCCTACGAGCAGTACTTC | CASRQGASSYEQYF
many | TRBJ2-1 | TRBV18 | . | TGTGCCAGCTCGGGTGGGGGTACCTACAATGAGCAGTTCTTC | CASSGGGTYNEQFF
many | TRBJ2-7 | TRBV19 | TRBD2 | TGTGCCAGTAGTCCTCTCAGCGGGGGTTACGAGCAGTACTTC | CASSPLSGGYEQYF
many | TRBJ1-1 | TRBV4-1 | . | TGCGCCAGCAGCCAAGAACAAGCCAGCCGCACTGAAGCTTTCTTT | CASSQEQASRTEAFF